This paragraph covers one T cell receptor beta chain sequence. This clonotype has at least ten counts. Its antigen remains undetermined. No quality values exist for individual bases; no much larger clone is one base distant. In light of the paper, this sample's time point label describes: patch test 3, about 24 weeks after DPC sensitization. The treatment or condition label of this sample denotes: therapeutic diphenylcyclopropenone sensitization with weekly scalp DPC. At each patch-test visit, blood was drawn before the patch test was applied. To be eligible, patients had to be aged 18 to 70, diagnosed with alopecia and judged suitable for DPC therapy, while pregnant patients were excluded. Total RNA was extracted from unfractionated whole blood that had been collected in Tempus Blood RNA tubes. This record comes from a study of human T cells and chemical hapten exposure (dated by TCRdb to the early 2020s). Broadly, across the study: For sensitization, 2% DPC in acetone was applied to a roughly 2 cm by roughly 2 cm area of upper inner arm skin. Patients additionally received weekly therapeutic DPC doses to the scalp throughout the approximately 25-week study period. Patch testing was done on the upper back using Finn chambers containing 0.01% DPC, and results were scored after 6 days according to International Contact Dermatitis Research Group standards. The patient cohort, mostly female, included alopecia areata with under or over 50% scalp involvement, alopecia totalis and alopecia universalis. Libraries were pooled for sequencing, and variation in per-sample TCR yields was attributed mainly to small differences in library volumes within the pool. This study followed changes in the peripheral blood TCR repertoire in vivo during primary and secondary sensitization of alopecia patients to the hapten diphenylcyclopropenone (DPC). Blood samples were taken from patients before sensitization (week 0) and at 2, 6 and about 24 weeks after DPC sensitization. Around 30 alopecia patients provided blood for TCR sequencing at one to four time points (pre-sensitization, 2, 6 and 24 weeks). The full study reports these points: Repeated subsampling changed both the strength of the expansion versus patch-test correlation and the threshold at which the correlation became significant. Compared with pre-sensitization or healthy control sets, expanded TCRs formed significantly more large CDR3 similarity clusters, which is consistent with antigen-driven responses. The number of PT1 expanded TCRs positively correlated with patch test score, significant at thresholds 8, 16 and 32 but not 4. The number of TCRs above 1 in 1000 frequency did not change with DPC sensitization; there was no evidence of global repertoire structure alterations. Because all patients had alopecia, a presumed autoimmune disease, the immune response of the patients might differ from that of healthy individuals.

The junction carries 13 bases between V and J, which are trimmed by 0 bases and 5 bases respectively. Taken from the germline V gene, the CDR1 and CDR2 loops are SGHAT and FQNNGV. From the cysteine through the phenylalanine, the CDR3 covers 15 amino acids. The only DNA kept is the CDR3, 45 bases in frame from the first base. Library preparation employed RACE. The sample was run on a NextSeq 500. During library preparation, unique molecular identifiers were attached to individual cDNA molecules so that TCRs could be counted in a quantitative, reproducible way. From each blood RNA sample, both TCR alpha and TCR beta chains were sequenced. As for the authors' bioinformatics: Samples had a median of around 92,000 TCRs, with a range from about 20,000 to 690,600. The Decombinator software suite was used to annotate the V, J and CDR3 of the TCR reads. For the PS versus PT1 abundance plots, all samples were subsampled to the same number of TCRs (28,000). TCRs were defined as expanded if absent before sensitization and observed at least eight times at the 2-week time point. Starting from the raw public reads, TCRdb applied fastp trimming at Q25, assembled clones with MiXCR and retained in-frame beta chains. Each entry is one CDR3 protein sequence, shown with its most common DNA and genes. The V and J calls, along with clone size, are taken from TCRdb and not from the paper's own processing. The sample has approximately 80,000 distinct CDR3 sequences on record, about an eighth of them singletons. In total, the top ten clones hold approximately 6.2% of the sample.

The TCR sequence derives from a woman between 50 and 59 years old with alopecia areata. Some clones in this sample may be carry-over from other donors' samples. The sequencing here drew on whole blood, taken in connection with sensitization to the hapten diphenylcyclopropenone (DPC). The chain employs TRBV11-2 and TRBJ1-1; the D gene cannot be named for sure. Read as DNA, the sequence is TGTGCCAGCAGCTTAGATTTGAGAGTAGGGACTGAAGCTTTCTTT. It translates as CASSLDLRVGTEAFF.